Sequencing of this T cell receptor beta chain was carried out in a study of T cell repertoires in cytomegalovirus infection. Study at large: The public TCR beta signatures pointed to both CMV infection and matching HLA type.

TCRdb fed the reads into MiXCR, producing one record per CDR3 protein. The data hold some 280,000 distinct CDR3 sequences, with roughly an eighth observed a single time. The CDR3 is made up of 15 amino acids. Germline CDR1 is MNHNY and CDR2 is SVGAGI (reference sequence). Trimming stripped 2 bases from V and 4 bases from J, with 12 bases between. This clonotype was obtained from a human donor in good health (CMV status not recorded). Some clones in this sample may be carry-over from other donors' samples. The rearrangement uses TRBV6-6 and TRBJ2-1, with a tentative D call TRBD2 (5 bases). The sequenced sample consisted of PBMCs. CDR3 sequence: CASSYRVTGYNEQFF. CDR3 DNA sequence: TGTGCCAGCAGTTACAGGGTGACGGGGTACAATGAGCAGTTCTTC.